This is a list of T cell receptor beta chains from one sample in a study of shared clonotypes between healthy human individuals. Profiling relied on immunoSEQ multiplex PCR, and the TCRdb table lists in-frame clones only, not all of them. Among a few million clones listed, under 95% were seen once. Sequenced input: naive CD4+ T cells from PBMCs. These receptors originate from a man aged 18 to 30 in good health. Some clones in this sample may be carry-over from other donors' samples. The conserved cysteine and the conserved F or W are not part of the CDR3 here. Rows give clone size only sometimes, using once, few, many, or a class for an expanded clone.

clone_size: once; v_call: TRBV5-1; j_call: TRBJ2-3; cdr3_aa: ASSLTVADTQY
clone_size: NA; v_call: TRBV25-1; j_call: TRBJ2-2; cdr3_aa: ASRLSGELF
clone_size: NA; v_call: TRBV19; j_call: TRBJ1-2; cdr3_aa: ASSIGITPDRVYGYT
clone_size: NA; v_call: TRBV6-5; j_call: TRBJ1-5; cdr3_aa: ASRTGNQPQH
clone_size: NA; v_call: TRBV6-5; j_call: TRBJ2-7; cdr3_aa: ASRAGSYEQY
clone_size: NA; v_call: TRBV9; j_call: TRBJ1-1; cdr3_aa: ASTVIGENTEAF
clone_size: NA; v_call: TRBV2; j_call: TRBJ1-3; cdr3_aa: ASSGMGGNTIY
clone_size: NA; v_call: TRBV5-6; j_call: TRBJ2-6; cdr3_aa: ASSLVLTANSGANVLT
clone_size: NA; v_call: TRBV7-2; j_call: TRBJ1-4; cdr3_aa: ASRYGDNEKLF
clone_size: NA; v_call: TRBV21-1; j_call: TRBJ2-2; cdr3_aa: ASSSDGELF
clone_size: NA; v_call: TRBV6-6; j_call: TRBJ2-2; cdr3_aa: ASSSVATRGTGELF
clone_size: NA; v_call: TRBV28; j_call: TRBJ1-1; cdr3_aa: ASSIQGGANTEAF
clone_size: NA; v_call: TRBV7-2; j_call: TRBJ2-7; cdr3_aa: ASSQSGRVYEQY
clone_size: NA; v_call: TRBV28; j_call: TRBJ1-5; cdr3_aa: ASSPQGGVQPQH
clone_size: NA; v_call: TRBV18; j_call: TRBJ2-1; cdr3_aa: ASSPSIQTGGTEQF
clone_size: NA; v_call: TRBV30; j_call: TRBJ2-7; cdr3_aa: AWTRSYEQY
clone_size: NA; v_call: TRBV30; j_call: TRBJ2-2; cdr3_aa: ASNRVNTGELF
clone_size: NA; v_call: TRBV18; j_call: TRBJ2-7; cdr3_aa: ASEKTGDGKQY
clone_size: NA; v_call: TRBV5-1; j_call: TRBJ2-4; cdr3_aa: ASSLAGTAAKNIQY
clone_size: NA; v_call: TRBV7-2; j_call: TRBJ1-1; cdr3_aa: ASSSGGANTEAF
clone_size: NA; v_call: TRBV2; j_call: TRBJ1-1; cdr3_aa: ASSITGGTEAF
clone_size: NA; v_call: TRBV7-2; j_call: TRBJ1-1; cdr3_aa: ASSLVPMPGAF
clone_size: NA; v_call: TRBV30; j_call: TRBJ1-2; cdr3_aa: ACNFDGNYGYT
clone_size: NA; v_call: TRBV5-1; j_call: TRBJ2-6; cdr3_aa: ASSRFGGTGANVLT
clone_size: NA; v_call: TRBV6-1; j_call: TRBJ1-3; cdr3_aa: ASSKEGGSGNTIY
clone_size: few; v_call: TRBV7-3; j_call: TRBJ2-3; cdr3_aa: ASSLRQANTDTQY
clone_size: NA; v_call: TRBV19; j_call: TRBJ1-2; cdr3_aa: ASSISGYGYT
clone_size: NA; v_call: TRBV4-1; j_call: TRBJ2-4; cdr3_aa: ASSQYPAEAKNIQY
clone_size: NA; v_call: TRBV7-8; j_call: TRBJ2-7; cdr3_aa: ASSSTGTSGRLRSYEQY
clone_size: NA; v_call: TRBV5-1; j_call: TRBJ2-5; cdr3_aa: ASSSGVFEDPSGQY
clone_size: NA; v_call: TRBV6-5; j_call: TRBJ1-1; cdr3_aa: ASSLGHNTEAF
clone_size: NA; v_call: TRBV2; j_call: TRBJ2-1; cdr3_aa: ASSSGREWSEQF
clone_size: NA; v_call: TRBV6-1; j_call: TRBJ2-4; cdr3_aa: ASSEALTGSIQY
clone_size: NA; v_call: TRBV5-1; j_call: TRBJ1-1; cdr3_aa: ASSLYSLRDREAF
clone_size: NA; v_call: TRBV7-3; j_call: TRBJ2-1; cdr3_aa: ASSPQGSYNEQF
clone_size: NA; v_call: TRBV7-2; j_call: TRBJ1-3; cdr3_aa: ASSPQGLAGNTIY
clone_size: NA; v_call: TRBV2; j_call: TRBJ2-1; cdr3_aa: ASSAGGEQF
clone_size: NA; v_call: TRBV9; j_call: TRBJ2-1; cdr3_aa: ASSVEGESNEQF
clone_size: NA; v_call: TRBV5-1; j_call: TRBJ1-2; cdr3_aa: ASSLAQGRNYGYT
clone_size: NA; v_call: TRBV28; j_call: TRBJ1-1; cdr3_aa: ASSGQYLGGTEAF
clone_size: NA; v_call: TRBV28; j_call: TRBJ1-1; cdr3_aa: ASPDATGMNTEAF
clone_size: NA; v_call: TRBV7-2; j_call: TRBJ2-2; cdr3_aa: ASSLDSLRTNTGELF
clone_size: NA; v_call: TRBV25-1; j_call: TRBJ2-1; cdr3_aa: ASRGPYGTLVNEQF
clone_size: NA; v_call: TRBV18; j_call: TRBJ1-1; cdr3_aa: ASSREGDRLLAEAF
clone_size: NA; v_call: TRBV11-2; j_call: TRBJ1-2; cdr3_aa: ASSLVQGSGYT
clone_size: NA; v_call: TRBV5-8; j_call: TRBJ1-1; cdr3_aa: ASSLVRGPVTEAF
clone_size: NA; v_call: TRBV28; j_call: TRBJ2-5; cdr3_aa: ASSEGRDTLY
clone_size: NA; v_call: TRBV9; j_call: TRBJ1-1; cdr3_aa: ASSKLSNTEAF
clone_size: NA; v_call: TRBV18; j_call: TRBJ2-5; cdr3_aa: ASSPRVARQQETQY
clone_size: NA; v_call: TRBV7-2; j_call: TRBJ2-5; cdr3_aa: ASSPHGAQETQY
clone_size: NA; v_call: TRBV15; j_call: TRBJ1-5; cdr3_aa: ATRGQSNQPQH
clone_size: NA; v_call: TRBV27; j_call: TRBJ1-3; cdr3_aa: ASSRGGAGNTIY
clone_size: NA; v_call: TRBV7-3; j_call: TRBJ2-5; cdr3_aa: ASSPQGARETQY
clone_size: NA; v_call: TRBV30; j_call: TRBJ1-2; cdr3_aa: AWNTGVRYGYT
clone_size: NA; v_call: TRBV5-1; j_call: TRBJ2-5; cdr3_aa: ASSWGRYQETQY
clone_size: NA; v_call: TRBV5-4; j_call: TRBJ1-1; cdr3_aa: ASSPPGRVTEAF
clone_size: NA; v_call: TRBV14; j_call: TRBJ1-2; cdr3_aa: ASSQVGANYGYT
clone_size: NA; v_call: TRBV28; j_call: TRBJ2-5; cdr3_aa: ASTFGGLAGGFQETQY
clone_size: NA; v_call: TRBV4-2; j_call: TRBJ2-1; cdr3_aa: ASSQERASGRGGYREQF
clone_size: NA; v_call: TRBV28; j_call: TRBJ1-5; cdr3_aa: ASSFGQTPHNQPQH